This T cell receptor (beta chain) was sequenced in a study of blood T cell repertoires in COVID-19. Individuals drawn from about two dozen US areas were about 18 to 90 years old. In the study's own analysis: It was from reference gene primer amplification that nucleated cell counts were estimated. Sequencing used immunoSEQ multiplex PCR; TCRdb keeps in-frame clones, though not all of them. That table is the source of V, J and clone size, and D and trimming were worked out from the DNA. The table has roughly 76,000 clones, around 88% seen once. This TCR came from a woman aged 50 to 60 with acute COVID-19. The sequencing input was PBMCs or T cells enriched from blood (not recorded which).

CDR3: CASSFRYGRVMAFF. DNA for the CDR3: TGTGCCAGCAGCTTTAGGTACGGCAGGGTCATGGCTTTCTTT. This rearrangement joins TRBV13 to TRBJ1-1; a possible D gene is TRBD1 (5 bases). CDR3 size: 14 residues. V lost 3 bases and J 11 bases, leaving 19 bases between the germline ends. Germline values: CDR1 PRHDT, CDR2 FYEKMQ (reference sequence).